This entry features one T cell receptor (beta chain) sequence. Using a J-beta primer mix together with a sample-barcoded 5' primer, a second PCR was run for roughly 7 to 11 cycles. Each cDNA molecule carried a tag from a template-switch adaptor that contained 12 random nucleotides. From each sample, at least 2.5 million paired-end reads containing CDR3 were obtained. MiXCR, applied by TCRdb to the 5' RACE reads, yields one record per CDR3 protein. The sample yields about 800,000 distinct CDR3 sequences, 20% to 25% seen once. This entry comes from a study of blood T cells in healthy people across ages. Germline-derived CDR1 and CDR2 are SEHNR and FQNEAQ (reference sequence). CDR3 size: 17 residues. The data also belong to a second study, concerning T cells of mothers and their children. That paper adds: The overlap seen between related mothers and children slightly exceeded that of unrelated pairs, though not significantly.

The receptor was derived from a boy aged 10-17 years in good health. J is TRBJ2-5 and V is TRBV7-9, with 8 nucleotides matching TRBD1. The DNA end is more similar to TRBJ2-1, so the J call may be wrong. The sample comprised blood. The CDR3 DNA is TGTGCCAGCAGCTTAGAATATCGGACAGGGAATCTCCAAGGGCAGTTCTTC. Protein sequence: CASSLEYRTGNLQGQFF.